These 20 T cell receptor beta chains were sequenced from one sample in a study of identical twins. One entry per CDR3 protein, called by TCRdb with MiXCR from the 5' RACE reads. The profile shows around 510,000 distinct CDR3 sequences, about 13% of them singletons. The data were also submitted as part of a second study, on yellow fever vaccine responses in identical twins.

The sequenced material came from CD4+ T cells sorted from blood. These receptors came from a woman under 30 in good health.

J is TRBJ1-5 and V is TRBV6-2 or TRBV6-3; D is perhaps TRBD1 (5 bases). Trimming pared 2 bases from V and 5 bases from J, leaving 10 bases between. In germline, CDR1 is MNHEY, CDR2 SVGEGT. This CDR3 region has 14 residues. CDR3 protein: CASSYGGDYQPQHF. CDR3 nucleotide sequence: TGTGCCAGCAGTTACGGGGGGGATTATCAGCCCCAGCATTTT.

The CDR3 DNA reads as TGTGCCAGCAGTCTCCCGATAGAGACCCAGTACTTC. It yields the protein CASSLPIETQYF. The V call is TRBV12-3 or TRBV12-4, the J call TRBJ2-5; no clear D. There are 12 residues in the CDR3. Trimming pared 5 bases from V and 4 bases from J, leaving 8 bases between.

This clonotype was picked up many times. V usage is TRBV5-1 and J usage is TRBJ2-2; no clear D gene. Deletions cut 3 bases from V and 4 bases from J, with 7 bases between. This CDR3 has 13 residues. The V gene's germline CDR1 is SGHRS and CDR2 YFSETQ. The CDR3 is CASSWAITGELFF. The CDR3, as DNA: TGCGCCAGCAGCTGGGCCATCACCGGGGAGCTGTTTTTT.

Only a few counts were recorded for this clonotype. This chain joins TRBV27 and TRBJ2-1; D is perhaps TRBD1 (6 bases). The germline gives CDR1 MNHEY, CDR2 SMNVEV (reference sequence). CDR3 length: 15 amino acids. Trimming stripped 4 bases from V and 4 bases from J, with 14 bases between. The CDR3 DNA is TGTGCCAGCAGTTCCGGAAGGACAGCTTACAATGAGCAGTTCTTC. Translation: CASSSGRTAYNEQFF.

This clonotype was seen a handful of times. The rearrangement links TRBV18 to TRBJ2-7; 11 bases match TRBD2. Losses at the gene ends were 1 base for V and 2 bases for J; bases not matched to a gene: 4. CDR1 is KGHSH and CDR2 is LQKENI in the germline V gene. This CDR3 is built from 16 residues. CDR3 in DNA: TGTGCCAGCTCACCACTAGCGGGAGGGCCACCCTACGAGCAGTACTTC. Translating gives CASSPLAGGPPYEQYF.

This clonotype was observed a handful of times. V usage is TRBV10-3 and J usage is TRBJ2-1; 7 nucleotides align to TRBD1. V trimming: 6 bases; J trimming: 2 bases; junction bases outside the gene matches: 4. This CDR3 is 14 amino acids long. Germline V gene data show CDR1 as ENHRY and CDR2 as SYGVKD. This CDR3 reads CAIREGQAYNEQFF. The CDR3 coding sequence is TGTGCCATCAGAGAAGGACAGGCCTACAATGAGCAGTTCTTC.

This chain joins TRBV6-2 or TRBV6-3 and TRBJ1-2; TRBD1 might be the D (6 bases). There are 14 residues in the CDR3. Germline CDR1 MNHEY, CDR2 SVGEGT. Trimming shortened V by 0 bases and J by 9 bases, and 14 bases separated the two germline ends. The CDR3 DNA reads TGTGCCAGCAGTTACTCGCAGGGGTCTTCGAGCTACACCTTC. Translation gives CASSYSQGSSSYTF.

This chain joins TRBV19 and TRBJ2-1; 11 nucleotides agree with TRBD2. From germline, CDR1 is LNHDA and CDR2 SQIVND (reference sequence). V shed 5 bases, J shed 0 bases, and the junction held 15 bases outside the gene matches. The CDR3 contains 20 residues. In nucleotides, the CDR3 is TGTGCCAGTAGTCCAACTCCCGGGACTAGCGGACGATACTCCTACAATGAGCAGTTCTTC. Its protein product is CASSPTPGTSGRYSYNEQFF.

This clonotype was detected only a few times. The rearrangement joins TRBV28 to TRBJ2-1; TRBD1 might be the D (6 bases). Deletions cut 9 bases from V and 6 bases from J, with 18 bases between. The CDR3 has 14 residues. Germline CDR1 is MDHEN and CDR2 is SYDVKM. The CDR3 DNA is TGTGCCAGTTCTCGGCTAGCACAGGGCAATGAGCAGTTCTTC. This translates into CASSRLAQGNEQFF. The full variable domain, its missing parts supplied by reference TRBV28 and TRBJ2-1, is DVKVTQSSRYLVKRTGEKVFLECVQDMDHENMFWYRQDPGLGLRLIYFSYDVKMKEKGDIPEGYSVSREKKERFSLILESASTNQTSMYLCASSRLAQGNEQFFGPGTRLTVL.

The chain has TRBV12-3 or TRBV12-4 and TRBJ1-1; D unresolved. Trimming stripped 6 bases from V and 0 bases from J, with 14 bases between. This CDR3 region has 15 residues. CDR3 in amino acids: CASRSRTVMNTEAFF. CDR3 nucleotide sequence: TGTGCCAGCAGGAGCCGGACGGTGATGAACACTGAAGCTTTCTTT.

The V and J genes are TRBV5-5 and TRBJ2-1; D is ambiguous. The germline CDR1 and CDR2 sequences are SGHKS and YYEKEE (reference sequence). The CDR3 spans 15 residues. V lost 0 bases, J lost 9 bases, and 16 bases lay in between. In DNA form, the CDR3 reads TGTGCCAGCAGCTTGGGTCCCAGGAACCTGGGTGAGCAGTTCTTC. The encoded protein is CASSLGPRNLGEQFF.

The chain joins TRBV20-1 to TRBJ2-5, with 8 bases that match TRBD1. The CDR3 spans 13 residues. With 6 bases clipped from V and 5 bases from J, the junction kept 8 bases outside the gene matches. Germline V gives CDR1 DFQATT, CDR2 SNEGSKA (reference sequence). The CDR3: CSAQRTGRETQYF. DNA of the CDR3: TGCAGTGCCCAACGGACAGGGCGGGAGACCCAGTACTTC.

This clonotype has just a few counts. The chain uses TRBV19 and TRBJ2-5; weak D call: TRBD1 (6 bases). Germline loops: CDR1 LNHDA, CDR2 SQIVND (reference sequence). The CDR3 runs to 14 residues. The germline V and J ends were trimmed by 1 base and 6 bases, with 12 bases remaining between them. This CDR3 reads CASSIAGERQTQYF. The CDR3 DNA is TGTGCCAGTAGTATAGCAGGGGAGCGGCAGACCCAGTACTTC.

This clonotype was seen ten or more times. As DNA, the CDR3 is TGCGCCAGCAGCTACGGACAGATGGGGGAGCAGTACTTC. It yields the protein CASSYGQMGEQYF. This chain uses TRBV5-1 with TRBJ2-7, with D tentatively TRBD1 (6 bases). This CDR3 is built from 13 residues. Germline V gives CDR1 SGHRS, CDR2 YFSETQ. With 3 bases removed from V and 7 bases from J, the gap between germline ends came to 14 bases.

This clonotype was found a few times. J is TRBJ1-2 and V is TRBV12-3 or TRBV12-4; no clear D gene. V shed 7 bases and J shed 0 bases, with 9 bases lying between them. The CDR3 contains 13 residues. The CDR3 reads CASTTKANYGYTF. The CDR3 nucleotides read TGTGCCAGCACTACCAAGGCTAACTATGGCTACACCTTC.

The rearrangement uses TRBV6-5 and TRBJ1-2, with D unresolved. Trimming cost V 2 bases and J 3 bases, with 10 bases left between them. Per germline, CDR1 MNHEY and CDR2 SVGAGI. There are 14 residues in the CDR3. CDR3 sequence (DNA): TGTGCCAGCAGTTACACGAGGATCGACTATGGCTACACCTTC. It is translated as CASSYTRIDYGYTF.

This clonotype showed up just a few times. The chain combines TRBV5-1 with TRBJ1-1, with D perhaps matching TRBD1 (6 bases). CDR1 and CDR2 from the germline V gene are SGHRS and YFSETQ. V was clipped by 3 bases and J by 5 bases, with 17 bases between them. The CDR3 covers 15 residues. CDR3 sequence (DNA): TGCGCCAGCAGCTCAACCCCGACAGGTGGAACTGAAGCTTTCTTT. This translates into CASSSTPTGGTEAFF.

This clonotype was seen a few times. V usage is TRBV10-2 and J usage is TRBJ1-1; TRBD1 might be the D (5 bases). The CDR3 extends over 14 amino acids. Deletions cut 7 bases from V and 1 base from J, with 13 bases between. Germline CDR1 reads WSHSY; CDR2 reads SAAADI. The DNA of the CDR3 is TGCGCCAGCAATAAGGGACCGTCGAACACTGAAGCTTTCTTT. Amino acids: CASNKGPSNTEAFF.

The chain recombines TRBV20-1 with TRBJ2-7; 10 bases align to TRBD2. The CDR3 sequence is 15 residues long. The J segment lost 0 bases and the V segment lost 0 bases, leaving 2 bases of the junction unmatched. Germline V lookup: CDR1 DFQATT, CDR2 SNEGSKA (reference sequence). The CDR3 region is CSARDWTSGSYEQYF. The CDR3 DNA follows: TGCAGTGCTAGAGACTGGACTAGCGGCTCCTACGAGCAGTACTTC.

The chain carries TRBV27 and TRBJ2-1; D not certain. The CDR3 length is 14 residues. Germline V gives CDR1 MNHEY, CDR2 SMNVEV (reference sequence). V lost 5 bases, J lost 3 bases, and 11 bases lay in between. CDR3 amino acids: CASSERVHYNEQFF. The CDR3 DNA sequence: TGTGCCAGCAGTGAAAGAGTCCACTACAATGAGCAGTTCTTC.